Listed below are T cell receptor beta chains from one sample, sequenced in a study of cytomegalovirus exposure and HLA in healthy donors. Repertoires were generated with immunoSEQ multiplex PCR, while TCRdb's copy carries only in-frame clones and drops some. There are around 74,000 clones in the sample; approximately 79% occur only once, and 2% to 3% lies in the top ten. The source material was PBMCs. The receptors stem from a man younger than 45 in good health and CMV-seronegative. CDR3s include the opening cysteine and the closing phenylalanine or tryptophan. A D gene is named only where the DNA matches it firmly. Clone size is shown for a subset of rows, as once, few, many or a class of expanded clone.

TRBD1	many	TRBV19	TRBJ2-1	TGTGCCAGCGCCCCGGGACAGGGCCGACTCAATGAGCAGTTCTTC	CASAPGQGRLNEQFF
-	-	TRBV21-1	TRBJ1-2	TGTGCCAGCAACGAGGGACAGCACTATGGCTACACCTTC	CASNEGQHYGYTF
TRBD1	-	TRBV4-1	TRBJ2-7	TGCGCCAGCAGCCAGTACTCGACAGGGGCGATTCTCTACGAGCAGTACTTC	CASSQYSTGAILYEQYF
TRBD2	-	TRBV30	TRBJ2-4	TGTGCCTGGAGTCCGCCCTCCGCGGGGGGGAACATTCAGTACTTC	CAWSPPSAGGNIQYF
-	-	TRBV28	TRBJ2-1	TGTGCCAGCAGTCCCTATTCCCCAACTCTCTACAATGAGCAGTTCTTC	CASSPYSPTLYNEQFF
-	-	TRBV2	TRBJ1-2	TGTGCCAGCAGCAGCGACAGCCTTGAAGGCTACACCTTC	CASSSDSLEGYTF
-	-	TRBV28	TRBJ1-1	TGTGCCAGCAGTTGGGCTCTGAACACTGAAGCTTTCTTT	CASSWALNTEAFF
-	-	TRBV7-2	TRBJ2-7	TGTGCCAGCAGACAAACGGGGGGCCCCTACGAGCAGTACTTC	CASRQTGGPYEQYF
-	-	TRBV27	TRBJ1-1	TGTGCCAGCAGCCTTTCGACAGGGAACACTGAAGCTTTCTTT	CASSLSTGNTEAFF
TRBD1	-	TRBV7-2	TRBJ1-1	TGTGCCAGCAGCCAGGACAGGGTGAACACTGAAGCTTTCTTT	CASSQDRVNTEAFF
-	-	TRBV30	TRBJ1-2	TGTGCCTGGAGAGGGGGACACCTGAACTATGGCTACACCTTC	CAWRGGHLNYGYTF
TRBD2	-	TRBV4-3	TRBJ2-1	TGCGCCAGCAGCCAAAATAGCGGGAGTGAGTTCCTATCCTACAATGAGCAGTTCTTC	CASSQNSGSEFLSYNEQFF
-	-	TRBV6-6	TRBJ2-5	TGTGCCAGCAGTTACTCGCGGCAAGAGACCCAGTACTTC	CASSYSRQETQYF
-	-	TRBV7-2	TRBJ2-7	TGTGCCAGCAGCTTCAGCTCCTACGAGCAGTACTTC	CASSFSSYEQYF
-	-	TRBV7-2	TRBJ2-2	TGTGCCAGCAGCCTAGGGGGGCAAGGGAACACCGGGGAGCTGTTTTTT	CASSLGGQGNTGELFF
-	few	TRBV14	TRBJ1-1	TGTGCCAGCAGCCAGCAGGGGATGAACACTGAAGCTTTCTTT	CASSQQGMNTEAFF
TRBD2	-	TRBV10-3	TRBJ2-3	TGTGCCACCCGGGGGGAGGGGTTCAAGGATACGCAGTATTTT	CATRGEGFKDTQYF
-	-	TRBV6-1	TRBJ2-7	TGTGCCAGCAGTTTAGGTCAGGGTGTGAGCGAGCAGTACTTC	CASSLGQGVSEQYF
-	-	TRBV30	TRBJ1-3	TGTGCCTGGAGTCGAGGTGTAAAAGGAAACACCATATATTTT	CAWSRGVKGNTIYF
-	few	TRBV5-4	TRBJ2-6	TGTGCCAGCAGCGGGGGGGCAGTTGGGGCCAACGTCCTGACTTTC	CASSGGAVGANVLTF
-	-	TRBV2	TRBJ1-3	TGTGCCAGCAGTCCTCAGGTGATCTCTGGAAACACCATATATTTT	CASSPQVISGNTIYF
TRBD2	-	TRBV6-6	TRBJ2-1	TGTGCCAGCAGTCTGCTAGCGGGAGCGGGGGTGCATGAGCAGTTCTTC	CASSLLAGAGVHEQFF
TRBD1	-	TRBV2	TRBJ1-5	TGTGCCAGCAGTGAATACCCAGGGGGTCCGGGCAATCAGCCCCAGCATTTT	CASSEYPGGPGNQPQHF
TRBD1	once	TRBV5-1	TRBJ1-1	TGCGCCAGCAGCTCTAACGACAGGGGAGAAGCTTTCTTT	CASSSNDRGEAFF
-	-	TRBV28	TRBJ1-2	TGTGCCAGCTATGGAGGCGGTCCCCCCGCCTACACCTTC	CASYGGGPPAYTF
-	-	TRBV15	TRBJ1-4	TGTGCCACCAGCAGGTGGACAAATGAAAAACTGTTTTTT	CATSRWTNEKLFF
TRBD1	-	TRBV30	TRBJ1-6	TGTGCCTGGAGTGAGGGGACAGGGGTGACCCCCCTCCACTTT	CAWSEGTGVTPLHF